The source of this T cell receptor beta chain is a study of blood T cell repertoires in COVID-19. About the research overall: There were acute and convalescent COVID-19 samples, and they came from the United States, Italy and Spain. The cDNA or gDNA used as material had been derived from T cells, B-cell-depleted T cells, or PBMCs.

This clone was found many times. Trimming took 7 bases from V and 7 from J; bases not matched to a gene: 13. Per the germline V gene, CDR1 is SNHLY and CDR2 is FYNNEI. CDR3 length: 14 residues. Per the original methods: Reference gene primer amplification yielded estimated nucleated cell counts. Clones were sequenced by immunoSEQ multiplex PCR, and TCRdb holds only the in-frame ones, with some missing. D and trimming come from the DNA, and the V and J calls and clone size come from that table. Found here are under 85,000 clones, around 80% of them singletons; the top ten hold about 5.8%. The TCR comes from a man aged 55 to 70 with active or convalescent COVID-19. The rearrangement uses TRBV2 and TRBJ2-7; TRBD2 matches 7 bases. The sequenced material came from peripheral blood. The CDR3, as DNA: TGTGCCAGCAACACGGGGGGACCTTCTTGGGAGCAGTACTTC. Its protein is CASNTGGPSWEQYF. The complete variable domain, with remaining parts taken from reference TRBV2 and TRBJ2-7, reads EPEVTQTPSHQVTQMGQEVILRCVPISNHLYFYWYRQILGQKVEFLVSFYNNEISEKSEIFDDQFSVERPDGSNFTLKIRSTKLEDSAMYFCASNTGGPSWEQYFGPGTRLTVT.